This T cell receptor beta chain came from a study of blood T cell repertoires in COVID-19. Overall study: Spain, Italy and the United States supplied samples that represented acute and convalescent COVID-19. PBMCs, B-cell-depleted T cells, or T cells provided the cDNA or gDNA that made up the material.

A few counts support this clone. The CDR3 has 16 amino acids. Trimming removed 0 bases from V and 5 bases from J; junction bases left unmatched: 7. Germline CDR1 is MGHRA and CDR2 is YSYEKL. In the authors' workflow: By means of reference gene primer amplification, nucleated cell counts were estimated. Profiling relied on immunoSEQ multiplex PCR, and the TCRdb table lists in-frame clones only, not all of them. Clone size and V and J calls were adopted from that table, with D and trimming inferred from the DNA. The sample has around 81,000 clones, about 80% seen once. The receptor comes from a human donor in a cohort sampled during active COVID-19. J is TRBJ1-2 and V is TRBV4-1, with 9 positions matching TRBD1. Material: peripheral blood. The CDR3 sequence: CASSQDPGTGKYGYTF. The CDR3 DNA follows: TGCGCCAGCAGCCAAGATCCCGGGACAGGGAAGTATGGCTACACCTTC.